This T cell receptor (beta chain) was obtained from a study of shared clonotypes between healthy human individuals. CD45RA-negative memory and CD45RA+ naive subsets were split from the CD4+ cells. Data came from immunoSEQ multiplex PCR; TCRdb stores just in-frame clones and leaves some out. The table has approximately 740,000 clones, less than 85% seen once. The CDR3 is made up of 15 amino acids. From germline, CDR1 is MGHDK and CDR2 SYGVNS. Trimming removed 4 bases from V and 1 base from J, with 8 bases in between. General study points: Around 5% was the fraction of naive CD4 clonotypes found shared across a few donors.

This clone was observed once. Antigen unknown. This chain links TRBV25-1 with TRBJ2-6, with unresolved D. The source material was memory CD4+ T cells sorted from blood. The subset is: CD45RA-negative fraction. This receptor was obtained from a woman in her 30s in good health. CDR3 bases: TGTGCCAGCAGTGGGAGCTGGTCTGGGGCCAACGTCCTGACTTTC. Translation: CASSGSWSGANVLTF.